This TCR beta chain is from a study of human CD4 T cells and Enterobacteriaceae. Deep-level sequencing, detecting one cell in 200,000, covered ex vivo memory CD4+. The table came from immunoSEQ multiplex PCR; TCRdb's copy has only in-frame clones and leaves some out. The table lists just under 30,000 clones, approximately 80% of them singletons. The CDR3 covers 16 residues. The V and J ends lost 4 bases and 5 bases, in that order; junction bases with no gene match: 7. Germline V CDR1 and CDR2: SGHNT, YYREEE (reference sequence). The memory gate held CD4+ cells that were not CD45RA+CCR7+CD95- naive cells, over 98% pure.

The sequence came from a human donor in good health. The chain recombines TRBV5-4 with TRBJ2-3, with TRBD2 matching over 13 bases. Sequencing was done on a sample of memory CD4+ T cells from blood. The CDR3 sequence is CASSPGTSGIRDTQYF. CDR3 DNA: TGTGCCAGCAGCCCCGGGACTAGCGGGATAAGAGATACGCAGTATTTT.